This is a list of T cell receptor beta chains from one sample in a study of breast tumors, draining lymph nodes, adjacent tissues. From the multiplex PCR reads, TCRdb called clonotypes with MiXCR, one entry per CDR3 protein. The table lists over 10,000 distinct CDR3 sequences, under 40% of them singletons. Sample: breast tumor tissue. The receptors stem from a female donor with breast cancer. Some clones in this sample may be carry-over from other donors' samples. Each CDR3 is given with its conserved first and last residue. Fields, in order: J gene, V gene, CDR3 protein.

>TRBJ2-1|TRBV5-8
CASSPSTVKLYNEQFF
>TRBJ2-7|TRBV7-8
CASSSRTSGGTSSYEQYF
>TRBJ1-4|TRBV11-2
CASSVRQINEKLFF
>TRBJ1-2|TRBV9
CASSPRETNYGYTF
>TRBJ2-1|TRBV12-3/TRBV12-4
CAGSLASSGRVNEQFF
>TRBJ2-1|TRBV6-2/TRBV6-3
CASSYTAGRYNEQFF
>TRBJ2-2|TRBV3-1
CASSQVAGGPNTGELFF
>TRBJ1-3|TRBV28
CASSDRSSGHTIYF
>TRBJ2-6|TRBV19
CASSIRGGQSSGANVLTF
>TRBJ2-1|TRBV7-2
CASSPRLAGYEQFF
>TRBJ2-3|TRBV9
CASGDIKDTQYF
>TRBJ2-2|TRBV25-1
CASSEYTNTGELFF
>TRBJ1-2|TRBV5-6
CASSLGLFHGYTF
>TRBJ2-5|TRBV5-5
CASSPGTSGGGETQYF
>TRBJ1-2|TRBV18
CASSLPGGDYGYTF
>TRBJ1-5|TRBV18
CASSPGTGGARDQPQHF
>TRBJ2-3|TRBV6-1
CASSAQAWSTDTQYF
>TRBJ1-2|TRBV24-1
CATPEGRHGYTF
>TRBJ1-5|TRBV24-1
CATRGAGNQPQHF
>TRBJ2-3|TRBV28
CASSLYGSTSTQYF
>TRBJ2-7|TRBV28
CASTISGASFYEQYF
>TRBJ2-5|TRBV5-1
CATRPGRGETQYF
>TRBJ2-7|TRBV6-6
CASSPGHYEQYF
>TRBJ1-6|TRBV27
CASSLFWGGNSPLHF
>TRBJ2-3|TRBV5-1
CASSSSGGTDTQYF
>TRBJ2-5|TRBV7-2
CASSLLGTQYF
>TRBJ2-1|TRBV20-1
CSARLGASGYNEQFF
>TRBJ2-7|TRBV27
CASRPLAGKPYEQYF
>TRBJ2-1|TRBV5-1
CASSLTLAGNEQFF
>TRBJ2-7|TRBV19
CASSDRAYEQYF